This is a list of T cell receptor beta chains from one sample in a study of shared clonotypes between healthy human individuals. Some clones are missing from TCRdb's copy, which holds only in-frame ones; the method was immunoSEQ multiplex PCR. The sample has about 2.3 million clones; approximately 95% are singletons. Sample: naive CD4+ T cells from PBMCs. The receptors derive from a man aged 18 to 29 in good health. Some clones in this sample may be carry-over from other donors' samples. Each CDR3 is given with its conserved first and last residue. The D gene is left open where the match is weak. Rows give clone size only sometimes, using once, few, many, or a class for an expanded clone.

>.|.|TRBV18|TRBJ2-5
CASSPTSQETQYF
TGTGCCAGCTCACCAACCTCCCAAGAGACCCAGTACTTC
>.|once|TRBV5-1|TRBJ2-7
CASRTATPPYEQYF
TGCGCCAGCAGAACAGCCACCCCCCCCTACGAGCAGTACTTC
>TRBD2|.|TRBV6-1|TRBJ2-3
CASTTGGSTDTQYF
TGTGCCAGCACGACCGGGGGGAGCACAGATACGCAGTATTTT
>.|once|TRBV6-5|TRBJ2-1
CASQRTEDNEQFF
TGTGCCAGCCAAAGGACAGAGGACAATGAGCAGTTCTTC
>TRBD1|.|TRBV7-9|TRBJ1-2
CASSLAYSRGNYGYTF
TGTGCCAGCAGCTTAGCGTACTCCAGGGGGAACTATGGCTACACCTTC
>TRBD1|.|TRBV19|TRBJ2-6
CASSIDRQTGYFSGANVLTF
TGTGCCAGTAGTATAGATCGACAGACAGGGTACTTCTCTGGGGCCAACGTCCTGACTTTC
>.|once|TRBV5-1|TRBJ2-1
CASSNPGSTYNEQFF
TGCGCCAGCAGCAACCCGGGCTCGACCTACAATGAGCAGTTCTTC
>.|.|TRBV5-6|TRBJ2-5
CASSRAPASQETQYF
TGTGCCAGCAGCCGGGCCCCGGCCAGCCAAGAGACCCAGTACTTC
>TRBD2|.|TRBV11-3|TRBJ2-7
CASSQGTSGSYEQYF
TGTGCCAGCAGCCAAGGGACTAGCGGCTCCTACGAGCAGTACTTC
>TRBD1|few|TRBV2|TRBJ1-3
CASTGGAGNTIYF
TGTGCCAGCACAGGGGGCGCGGGAAACACCATATATTTT
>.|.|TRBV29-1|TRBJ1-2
CSVEIGAYGYTF
TGCAGCGTTGAAATCGGAGCCTATGGCTACACCTTC
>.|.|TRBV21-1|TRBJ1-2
CVSRENYGYTF
TGTGTCAGCAGGGAAAACTATGGCTACACCTTC
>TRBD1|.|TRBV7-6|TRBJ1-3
CASSPGTGLGNTIYF
TGTGCCAGCAGCCCTGGGACAGGCCTTGGAAACACCATATATTTT
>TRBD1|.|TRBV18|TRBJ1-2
CASSADRGDTYGYTF
TGTGCCAGCTCAGCCGACAGGGGCGACACTTATGGCTACACCTTC
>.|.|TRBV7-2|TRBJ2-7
CASRTETSSYEQYF
TGTGCCAGCCGAACCGAGACATCCTCCTACGAGCAGTACTTC
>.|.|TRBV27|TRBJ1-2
CASSPREGSVGIYGYTF
TGTGCCAGCAGTCCCCGGGAAGGGTCGGTGGGAATCTATGGCTACACCTTC
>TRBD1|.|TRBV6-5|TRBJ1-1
CASSYWTGKGTEAFF
TGTGCCAGCAGTTACTGGACAGGTAAAGGCACTGAAGCTTTCTTT
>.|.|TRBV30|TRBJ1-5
CAWSAGLGRGINQPQHF
TGTGCCTGGAGTGCCGGTCTGGGGCGGGGAATCAATCAGCCCCAGCATTTT
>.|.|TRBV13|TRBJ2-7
CASSSGQLPYEQYF
TGTGCCAGCAGCTCGGGACAACTACCCTACGAGCAGTACTTC
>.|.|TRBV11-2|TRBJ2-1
CASSLDLYNEQFF
TGTGCCAGCAGCTTGGACTTATACAATGAGCAGTTCTTC
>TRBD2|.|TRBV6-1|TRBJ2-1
CASRNSGVDEQFF
TGTGCCAGCAGAAATAGCGGGGTTGATGAGCAGTTCTTC
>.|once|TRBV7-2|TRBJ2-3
CASSRTGLTDTQYF
TGTGCCAGCAGTCGTACAGGGTTGACAGATACGCAGTATTTT
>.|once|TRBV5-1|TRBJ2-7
CASSLGRSYEQYF
TGCGCCAGCAGCTTAGGCCGATCCTACGAGCAGTACTTC
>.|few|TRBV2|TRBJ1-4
CASRDQSGREKLFF
TGTGCCAGCAGGGATCAGAGCGGGCGTGAAAAACTGTTTTTT
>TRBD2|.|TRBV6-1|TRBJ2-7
CASSPQVGGRGEQYF
TGTGCCAGCAGTCCCCAGGTCGGCGGGAGAGGCGAGCAGTACTTC